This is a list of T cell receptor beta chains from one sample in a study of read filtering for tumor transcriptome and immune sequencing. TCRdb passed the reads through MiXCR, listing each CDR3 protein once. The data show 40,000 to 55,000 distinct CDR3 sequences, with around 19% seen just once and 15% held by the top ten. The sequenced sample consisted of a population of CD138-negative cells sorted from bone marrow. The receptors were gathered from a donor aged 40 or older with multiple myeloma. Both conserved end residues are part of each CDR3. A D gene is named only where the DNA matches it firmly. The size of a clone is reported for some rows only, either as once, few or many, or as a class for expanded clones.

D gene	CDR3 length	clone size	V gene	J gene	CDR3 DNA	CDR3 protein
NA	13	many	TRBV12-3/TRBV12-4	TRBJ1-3	TGTGCCAGCAGTTCGGACAGCGGGGACACCATATATTTT	CASSSDSGDTIYF
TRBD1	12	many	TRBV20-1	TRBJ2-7	TGCAGTGCCCAGACAGGGGGCTACGAGCAGTACTTC	CSAQTGGYEQYF
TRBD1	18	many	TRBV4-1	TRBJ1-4	TGCGCCAGCAGCCAAGGGGTTGCTACCGGGACAGTACGTGAAAAACTGTTTTTT	CASSQGVATGTVREKLFF
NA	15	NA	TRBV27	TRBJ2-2	TGTGCCAGCAGTCCGTGGACTATAGACACCGGGGAGCTGTTTTTT	CASSPWTIDTGELFF
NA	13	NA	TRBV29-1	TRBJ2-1	TGCAGCGTTGGAACAGGTGGCTACAATGAGCGGTTCTTC	CSVGTGGYNERFF
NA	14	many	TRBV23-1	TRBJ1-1	TGCGCCAGCAGCCCTGATCGCGACTACACTGAAGCTTTCTTT	CASSPDRDYTEAFF
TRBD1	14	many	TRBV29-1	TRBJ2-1	TGCAGCGTTGGGGGACAGGGGCTTTACAATGAGCAGTTCTTC	CSVGGQGLYNEQFF
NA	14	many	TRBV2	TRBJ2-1	TGTGCCAGCAGTGTAGCGGTCTCCTACAATGAGCAGTTCTTC	CASSVAVSYNEQFF
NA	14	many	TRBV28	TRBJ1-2	TGTGCCAGCAGTTTATTGGACAGAGCAGATGGCTACACCTTC	CASSLLDRADGYTF
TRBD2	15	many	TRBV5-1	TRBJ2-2	TGCGCCAGCAGCTTGGTAGCGGGAGGTACCGGGGAGCTGTTTTTT	CASSLVAGGTGELFF
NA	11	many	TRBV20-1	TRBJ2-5	TGCAGCCCTAGAGGGGGGAAGACCCAGTACTTC	CSPRGGKTQYF
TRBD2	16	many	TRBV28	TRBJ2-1	TGTGCCAGCAGTTTAGGCTTCCCCCGCGGGAGGACTGAGCAGTTCTTC	CASSLGFPRGRTEQFF
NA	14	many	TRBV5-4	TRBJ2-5	TGTGCCAGCAGCTCTAAGACAGGACAAGAGACCCAGTACTTC	CASSSKTGQETQYF
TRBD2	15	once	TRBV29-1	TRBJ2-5	TGCAGCGTTGCACCCGGGACTATCGGTTGGGAGTCCCAGTACTTC	CSVAPGTIGWESQYF
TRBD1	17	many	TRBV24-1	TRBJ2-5	TGTGCCACCAGTGACCCCCCGCGGGGACAGGGTCTGGAGACCCAGTACTTC	CATSDPPRGQGLETQYF
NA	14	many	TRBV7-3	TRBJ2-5	TGTGCCAGCAGCTCCGGACAGTCACAAGAGACCCAGTACTTC	CASSSGQSQETQYF
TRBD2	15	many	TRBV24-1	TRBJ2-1	TGTGCCACCACTGATAGCGGGAATCTTTACAATGAGCAGTTCTTC	CATTDSGNLYNEQFF
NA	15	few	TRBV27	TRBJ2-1	TGTGCCAGCAGTCCGGGTCTGCTCTCCTACAATGAGCAGTTCTTC	CASSPGLLSYNEQFF
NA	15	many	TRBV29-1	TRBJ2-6	TGCAGCGTTGTATATTTAGTTTCTGGGGCCAACGTCCTGACTTTC	CSVVYLVSGANVLTF
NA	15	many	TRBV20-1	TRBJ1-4	TGCAGTGCTTCGGACATCAGGAGCACTAATGAAAAACTGTTTTTT	CSASDIRSTNEKLFF
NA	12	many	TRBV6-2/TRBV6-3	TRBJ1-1	TGTGCCAGCAGGTGGACTAACACTGAAGCTTTCTTT	CASRWTNTEAFF
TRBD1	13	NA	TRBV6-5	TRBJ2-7	TGTGCCAGCAGCCGGGACAGTTCCTACGAGAAGTACTTC	CASSRDSSYEKYF
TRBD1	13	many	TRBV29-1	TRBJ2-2	TGCAGCGTAAAGGGACAGGGCCCCGGGGAGCTGTTTTTT	CSVKGQGPGELFF
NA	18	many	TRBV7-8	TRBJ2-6	TGTGCCAGCAGCTCATCCAGGGTTGCTAGCTCTGGGGCCAACGTCCTGACTTTC	CASSSSRVASSGANVLTF
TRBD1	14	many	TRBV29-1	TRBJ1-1	TGCAGCGTGACGGGGACAGGGATGAACACTAAAGCTTTCTTT	CSVTGTGMNTKAFF
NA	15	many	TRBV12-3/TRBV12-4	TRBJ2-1	TGTGCCAGCAGCCCACGGGGCGTCGCTGGGAATGAGCAGTTCTTC	CASSPRGVAGNEQFF
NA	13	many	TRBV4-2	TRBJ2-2	TGTGCCAGCAGCCAACAGGGGTCCGGGGAGCTGTTTTTT	CASSQQGSGELFF
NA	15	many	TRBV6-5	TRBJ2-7	TGTGCCAGCAGCCCTCCGCCGGGAGTGGGGTACGAGCAGTACTTC	CASSPPPGVGYEQYF
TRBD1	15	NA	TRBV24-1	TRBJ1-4	TGTGCCACCAGTGATTCGACAGGGGGGATTGAAAAACTGTATTTT	CATSDSTGGIEKLYF
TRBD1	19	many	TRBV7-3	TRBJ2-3	TGTGCCAGCAGCTTATTTACCCGGACCGACAGGGGGGAAACAGATACGCAGTATTTT	CASSLFTRTDRGETDTQYF
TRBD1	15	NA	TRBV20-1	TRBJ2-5	TGCAGTGCCACCGATTTTCAGGGGGCTATTGGGACTCAGTACTTC	CSATDFQGAIGTQYF
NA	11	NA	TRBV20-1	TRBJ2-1	TGCAGTGCTAGACATGAGAATGATCAGTTCTTC	CSARHENDQFF
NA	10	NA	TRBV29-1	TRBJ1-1	TGCAAGAGGGGCAGGGAGGAAGCTTTCTTT	CKRGREEAFF
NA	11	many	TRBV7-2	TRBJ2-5	TGTGCCAGCAGCCAACTTGAGACCCAGTACTTC	CASSQLETQYF
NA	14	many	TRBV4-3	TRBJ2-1	TGCGCCAGCAGCCAAGCAAGTCGAGCGGATGAGCAGTTCTTC	CASSQASRADEQFF
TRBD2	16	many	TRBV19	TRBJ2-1	TGTGCCAGTAGTATAGCGGGAGCGGGGGGCCCGGATGAGCAGTTCTTC	CASSIAGAGGPDEQFF
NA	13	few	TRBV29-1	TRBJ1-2	TGCAGCGTTGACAAGGGACGGACCTATGGCTACACCTTC	CSVDKGRTYGYTF
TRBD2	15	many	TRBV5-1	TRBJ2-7	TGCGCCAGCATCGGACTAGCGGGGGCACCCTACGAGCAGTACTTC	CASIGLAGAPYEQYF
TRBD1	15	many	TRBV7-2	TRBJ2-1	TGTGCCAGCAGCTTAGAAGGGACAGTCTACAATGAGCAGTTCTTC	CASSLEGTVYNEQFF
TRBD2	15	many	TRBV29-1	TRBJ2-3	TGCAGCGTGACCCGGCCTAGCGGGAGCACAGATACGCAGTATTTT	CSVTRPSGSTDTQYF
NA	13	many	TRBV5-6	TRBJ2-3	TGTGCCAGCAGCTTGTCTAGCACAGATACGCAGTATTTT	CASSLSSTDTQYF
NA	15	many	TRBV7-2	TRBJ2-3	TGTGCCAGCAGCCCGAGACTCGAGGGGGCAGATACGCAGTATTTT	CASSPRLEGADTQYF
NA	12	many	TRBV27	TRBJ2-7	TGTGCCAGCAGCAAGGTCGGGTACGAGCAGTACTTC	CASSKVGYEQYF
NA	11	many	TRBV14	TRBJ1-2	TGTGCCAGCAGCCTCAATTTCGGCTACACCTTC	CASSLNFGYTF
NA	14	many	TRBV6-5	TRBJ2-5	TGTGCCAGCAGTCCCTGGGACCAAGTGGGGACCCAGTACTTC	CASSPWDQVGTQYF
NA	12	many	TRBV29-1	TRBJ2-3	TGCAGCGTTGAAGTGGTCGCAGATACGCAGTATTTT	CSVEVVADTQYF
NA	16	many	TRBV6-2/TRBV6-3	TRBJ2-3	TGTGCCAGCAGTTACGGGGCGGGCGACCTCACAGATACGCAGTATTTT	CASSYGAGDLTDTQYF
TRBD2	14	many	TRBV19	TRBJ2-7	TGTGCCACTTCTGGGGCTAGCGGACCTACGGAGCAGTACTTC	CATSGASGPTEQYF
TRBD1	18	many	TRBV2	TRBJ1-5	TGTGCCAGCAGAGGTCCCGGGACAGGGGGCCGAGGCAATCAGCCCCAGCATTTT	CASRGPGTGGRGNQPQHF
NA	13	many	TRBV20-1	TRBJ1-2	TGCAGTGCTAGAGATGGGGGGGCTCTTGGCTACACCTTC	CSARDGGALGYTF
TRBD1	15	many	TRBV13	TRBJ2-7	TGTGCCAGCAGCTTGACCGGGACAGGGGGCCACGAGCAGTACTTC	CASSLTGTGGHEQYF